The clone carrying this T cell receptor beta chain was observed many times. MiXCR, applied by TCRdb to the 5' RACE reads, yields one record per CDR3 protein. The sample comprises approximately 100,000 distinct CDR3 sequences, around 17% of which are singletons, and around 6.5% rests with the top ten. There are 14 residues in the CDR3. From germline, CDR1 is DFQATT and CDR2 SNEGSKA (reference sequence). Trimming stripped 5 bases from V and 7 bases from J, with 17 bases between. This specimen comes from a study of T cells of healthy individuals. The chain is built from TRBV20-1 and TRBJ1-4; D possibly corresponds to TRBD1 (6 bases). The TCR originated in a human donor in good health. Here the CDR3 reads CSAPMTGEGEKLFF. For the CDR3, the DNA is TGCAGTGCTCCAATGACAGGTGAAGGTGAAAAACTGTTTTTT.